This T cell receptor (beta chain) is from a study of T-cell reconstitution after alpha-beta-depleted transplantation in children. Broader study findings: The high TCRbeta diversity at day 60 in some patients came from surviving recipient T cells and thymic progenitors. In patients about two months after transplant, alpha-beta T cells reportedly arose from several hundred expanded graft clones.

With respect to this clonotype: Antigen unknown.

Construction of the TCRbeta library involved unique molecular identifiers. Using its own MiXCR run on the PCR reads, TCRdb lists one record per CDR3 protein. The table includes fewer than 250,000 distinct CDR3 sequences, about a sixth detected once. This specimen consisted of PBMCs, mostly from graft donor cells, obtained 360 days after TCRalphabeta/CD19-depleted stem cell transplant. This receptor was identified in a male patient aged 2-10 years who had a stem cell transplant for acute lymphoblastic leukemia, so the T cells may come from the graft donor.

CDR3: CASSRTGSYEQYF. CDR3 nucleotides: TGTGCCAGCAGTCGGACAGGGTCCTACGAGCAGTACTTC. The genes are TRBV12-3 or TRBV12-4 and TRBJ2-7; TRBD1 matches 8 bases. The CDR3 is 13 amino acids. V lost 5 bases to trimming and J lost 1 base; unmatched junction nucleotides: 1.